The clone carrying this T cell receptor (beta chain) was seen a handful of times. No antigen is known for it. Losses at the gene ends were 1 base for V and 1 base for J; bases not matched to a gene: 8. In germline, CDR1 is MNHEY, CDR2 SMNVEV (reference sequence). CDR3 length: 17 residues. This specimen comes from a study of vaccination and CD4 T cells after COVID-19. Study-level background: Blood was drawn a median roughly 68 days post second dose, range 14 to 241.

Sequenced with the Oncomine TCR Beta short-read assay was DNA taken from cultured CD4+ T cells. TCRdb re-analysed the PCR reads in MiXCR, keeping a single row per CDR3 protein. The table has roughly 11,000 distinct CDR3 sequences, 29% seen once; the top ten hold about 22%. Treatment meaning: roughly 10-day PBMC culture with coronavirus spike peptide pools or control peptides (ViraFEST assay). Researchers reported culturing approximately 2 million PBMCs per well with 10 IU/ml IL-2 and about 9.3 ug/ml peptide pools. Sequences were obtained from cultured CD4+ T cells from blood. This rearrangement joins TRBV27 to TRBJ1-1, with 8 bases lining up with TRBD1. This TCR was recovered from a human donor with COVID-19. This chain's CDR3 is CASSLFSGGRGNTEAFF. The CDR3 DNA reads TGTGCCAGCAGTTTATTCTCAGGGGGCAGGGGGAACACTGAAGCTTTCTTT.